This T cell receptor (beta chain) derives from a study of blood T cell repertoires in COVID-19. Assay: immunoSEQ multiplex PCR; the TCRdb copy retains only in-frame clones and omits some. This sample has some 150,000 clones, with 81% found just once. Trimming took 4 bases from V and 2 from J; bases not matched to a gene: 6. The CDR3 length is 15 residues. Per germline, CDR1 SGHRS and CDR2 YFSETQ. The chain joins TRBV5-1 to TRBJ1-3; 7 bases map to TRBD1. The receptor was isolated from a woman aged 55-75 years with active or convalescent COVID-19. The sample consisted of peripheral blood. In DNA, the CDR3 is TGCGCCAGCAGCCCTGAGGGGGCCCCTGGAAACACCATATATTTT. Translation: CASSPEGAPGNTIYF.